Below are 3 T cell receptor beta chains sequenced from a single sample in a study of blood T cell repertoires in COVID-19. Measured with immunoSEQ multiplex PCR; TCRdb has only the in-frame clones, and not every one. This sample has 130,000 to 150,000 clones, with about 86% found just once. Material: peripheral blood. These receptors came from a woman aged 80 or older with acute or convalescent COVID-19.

In nucleotides, the CDR3 is TGCAGCGCAGGGAGGCAAAACACTGAAGCTTTCTTT. It specifies CSAGRQNTEAFF. The genes are TRBV29-1 and TRBJ1-1; D may be TRBD1 (5 bases). Looked up from germline, CDR1 is SQVTM and CDR2 is ANQGSEA. V lost 7 bases and J 2 bases, leaving 11 bases between the germline ends. CDR3 length: 12 residues.

The CDR3 bases are TGTGCCAGCAGCTCCCGTGGAGGCTCTCCCTATGGCTACACCTTC. It is translated as CASSSRGGSPYGYTF. V is TRBV5-4 and J is TRBJ1-2; D is unresolved. This CDR3 is 15 amino acids long. The V end was cut by 3 bases, the J end by 4 bases, with 16 bases between. CDR1 is SGHNT and CDR2 is YYREEE in the germline V gene (reference sequence).

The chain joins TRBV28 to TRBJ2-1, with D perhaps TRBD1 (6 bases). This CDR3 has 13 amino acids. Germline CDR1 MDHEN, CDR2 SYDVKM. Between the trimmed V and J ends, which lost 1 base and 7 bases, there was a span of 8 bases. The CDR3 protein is CASSLSRGNEQFF. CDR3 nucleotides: TGTGCCAGCAGTTTATCCAGGGGAAATGAGCAGTTCTTC.